The clone carrying this T cell receptor beta chain was counted once. This sample is part of a study of immune evolution from preneoplasia to lung adenocarcinoma. Assay used: immunoSEQ multiplex PCR; TCRdb lists only in-frame clones, some missing. The data contain some 15,000 clones, 86% of them singletons. Input material: FFPE invasive lung adenocarcinoma tissue. This TCR derives from a person aged 65-85 years with invasive lung adenocarcinoma.

CDR3: CASSIQGAVKETQYF. CDR3 coding DNA: TGTGCCAGCAGCATACAGGGGGCAGTGAAAGAGACCCAGTACTTC. V gene TRBV11-1 combines with J gene TRBJ2-5; 9 bases fit TRBD1. This CDR3 region has 15 residues. V lost 5 bases to trimming and J lost 3 bases; unmatched junction nucleotides: 7. The germline V gene has CDR1 SGHAT and CDR2 FQDESV (reference sequence).